This record looks at one TCR beta chain sequence and its context. Its antigen is not known. The data were taken from a study of Tregs in tolerant kidney transplant recipients. Background on the study: Tregs grew roughly 15 days with irradiated donor B cells, restimulated on day 11. A roughly three-day belatacept mixed lymphocyte reaction, sometimes plus 5-day graft donor restimulation, preceded CD4+CD25+CD127- sorting. Two populations were sorted: CD4+CD8-CD25+CD127- and CD4+CD8-4-1BB+CD40L-.

The length of the CDR3 is 13 residues. V was pared by 1 base and J by 10 bases, with 6 bases of the junction left unmatched. The germline CDR1 and CDR2 sequences are SGHTA and FQGNSA. Libraries were prepared by immunoSEQ multiplex PCR; TCRdb keeps only in-frame clonotypes and omits some of them. The repertoire includes more than 1,500 clones, 40% to 50% of them detected once, and around a quarter sits in the top ten. This receptor was taken from a human patient who received a combined kidney and bone marrow transplant. Some of the T cells may derive from the graft donor. Source material: Tregs from blood cultured with allogeneic cells. This chain uses TRBV7-2 with TRBJ2-7, with TRBD2 identical over 8 bases. In DNA, the CDR3 is TGTGCCAGCAGCTTAGGGTCGGGGGGGGACCAGTACTTC. This translates into CASSLGSGGDQYF.